This T cell receptor (beta chain) stems from a study of control samples from healthy donors and cancer patients. V lost 4 bases to trimming and J lost 3 bases, with 8 bases between them. Germline lookup yields CDR1 SEHNR and CDR2 FQNEAQ (reference sequence). This CDR3 comprises 13 residues. The repertoire was sequenced with immunoSEQ multiplex PCR; TCRdb's copy has only in-frame clones and lacks some. This table holds 170,000 or so clones, about 93% found once. The chain uses TRBV7-9 and TRBJ2-3; the D gene is possibly TRBD1 (6 bases). Sequenced input: blood. The receptor was isolated from a man aged 18 to 29 in good health. In nucleotides, the CDR3 is TGTGCCAGCAGCTCCGACAGGACAGATACGCAGTATTTT. This sequence encodes CASSSDRTDTQYF.